These 10 T cell receptor beta chains were all obtained from the same sample, sequenced in a study of T cell clonality in common variable immunodeficiency. TCRdb keeps only in-frame clones here, not all; method: immunoSEQ multiplex PCR. The repertoire consists of tens of thousands of clones, none detected only once. The sequencing sample was made of peripheral blood mononuclear cells. The receptor source for this set is a person between 18 and 70 years old in good health.

This clone has ten or more counts. The CDR3 end is not reached by the read, which stops 3 residues before it; the germline J gene fills it in. This chain uses TRBV12-3 or TRBV12-4 with TRBJ2-1; D possibly corresponds to TRBD2 (6 bases). Deletions cut 4 bases from V and 4 bases from J, with 17 bases between. CDR3 size: 16 residues. CDR3 sequence reads: CASSSARLVDYNEQFF. Incomplete CDR3 DNA: TGTGCCAGCAGTTCGGCCCGACTAGTCGATTACAATGAG.

This clone was seen repeatedly, ten times or more. The read terminates 3 residues before the CDR3 end, so the remaining end is supplied by the germline J gene. The chain joins TRBV5-6 to TRBJ1-2, with no clear D. CDR3 length equals 12 residues. Per germline, CDR1 SGHDT and CDR2 YYEEEE. The CDR3 sequence: CASSFEPLGYTF. CDR3 bases read: TGTGCCAGCAGCTTCGAGCCCCTGGGC.

This clone was seen ten or more times. The CDR3 goes on 3 residues after the read ends, and that part is filled in from the germline J gene. The V and J genes are TRBV20-1 and TRBJ1-6; D uncertain. Germline CDR1 reads DFQATT; CDR2 reads SNEGSKA (reference sequence). V was pared by 2 bases and J by 7 bases, with 18 bases between. The CDR3 runs to 16 residues. The CDR3 bases that were read are TGCAGTGCTAGACCCCCCCTTCGAGCCGGGAATTCACCC. Residues: CSARPPLRAGNSP. The complete CDR3 reads CSARPPLRAGNSPLHF.

This clone was counted ten times or more. CDR3 region: CASGINTGLGNSPLHF. The sequenced CDR3 bases are TGTGCCAGCGGAATCAATACAGGGCTGGGGAATTCACCC. The J gene is TRBJ1-6, the V gene TRBV5-4; D perhaps matches TRBD1 (6 bases). The read terminates 3 residues ahead of where the CDR3 ends, so the germline J gene completes it. CDR1 and CDR2 from the germline V gene are SGHNT and YYREEE (reference sequence). V was trimmed by 7 bases and J by 7 bases, leaving 21 bases between them. The CDR3 sequence is 16 residues long.

Concerning this clone: The read ends 3 residues shy of where the CDR3 ends; the end is completed using the germline J gene. The chain couples TRBV19 to TRBJ2-2, with a tentative D call TRBD1 (5 bases). Per germline, CDR1 LNHDA and CDR2 SQIVND (reference sequence). The CDR3 spans 15 residues. Between the trimmed V and J ends, which lost 4 bases and 0 bases, there was a span of 9 bases. This CDR3 is CASSKTETNTGELFF. The CDR3 DNA, read in part, is TGTGCCAGTAGTAAGACAGAGACGAACACCGGGGAG.

The sample holds many counts of this clone. The read terminates 3 residues before the CDR3 end, so the remaining end is supplied by the germline J gene. The rearrangement uses TRBV20-1 and TRBJ1-4; the D is unclear. CDR1 is DFQATT, CDR2 SNEGSKA, per germline (reference sequence). CDR3 length equals 14 residues. V lost 3 bases and J 7 bases, leaving 15 bases between the germline ends. CDR3 sequence reads: CSARKSGEVEKLFF. CDR3 bases read: TGCAGTGCTAGGAAGTCCGGGGAGGTTGAAAAA.

This clone was recorded at least ten times. The observed sequence ends 3 residues before the CDR3 terminus, with the missing tail filled in from the germline J gene. J is TRBJ2-2 and V is TRBV29-1, with 8 bases matching TRBD1. Germline-derived CDR1 and CDR2 are SQVTM and ANQGSEA. This CDR3 region has 16 residues. V shed 7 bases, J shed 1 base, and the junction held 11 bases outside the gene matches. CDR3 protein: CSAADREIKNTGELFF. The covered CDR3 bases are TGCAGCGCGGCGGACAGGGAGATTAAGAACACCGGGGAG.

This clone was seen ten or more times. From the germline J gene comes the end of the CDR3, since the read stops 3 residues before it. The rearrangement joins TRBV6-2 or TRBV6-3 to TRBJ1-2; 7 bases align to TRBD1. The CDR3 covers 15 residues. From germline, CDR1 is MNHEY and CDR2 SVGEGT. V shed 6 bases and J 2 bases; nucleotides not matched to a gene: 9. The CDR3 DNA, read in part, is TGTGCCAGCAGAACAACAGGGGCGTCGAACTATGGC. Translated, it gives CASRTTGASNYG. The CDR3, in full, reads CASRTTGASNYGYTF.

The sample holds many counts of this clone. The DNA ends 3 residues before the CDR3 does, and the rest of the CDR3 is filled in from the germline J gene. This chain links TRBV7-2 with TRBJ1-2; no clear D. V was trimmed by 2 bases and J by 2 bases, leaving 9 bases between them. Germline V CDR1 and CDR2: SGHTA, FQGNSA. The CDR3 totals 14 residues. The CDR3 DNA, read in part, is TGTGCCAGCAGCTTAACCGGGTCCAACTATGGC. This translates into CASSLTGSNYG. The full CDR3 reads CASSLTGSNYGYTF.

This clone has at least ten counts. The CDR3 end is not reached by the read, which stops 3 residues before it; the germline J gene fills it in. This chain joins TRBV18 and TRBJ2-2; 9 bases match TRBD1. The trim removed 3 bases at V and 7 bases at J, leaving 9 bases unmatched. Germline CDR1 and CDR2: KGHSH and LQKENI. This CDR3 has 16 residues. CDR3 DNA (partial): TGTGCCAGCTCACCCAAAGAGACAGGGGGTAACGGGGAG. Translating it yields CASSPKETGGNGE. The full CDR3 protein is CASSPKETGGNGELFF.